This T cell receptor (beta chain) was identified in a study of PD-L1 blockade in urothelial cancer. Whole-study context: The patients' atezolizumab therapy, 1,200 mg intravenously every 3 weeks, started in the mid-2010s. Analysis of the blood was performed 3 weeks (second dose) and 6 weeks after treatment start. The study, taken as a whole, reports: Enhanced expansion of tumor-associated blood clones at 3 weeks characterized durable-benefit patients.

Germline V gives CDR1 SSHAT, CDR2 FNYEAQ (reference sequence). CDR3 length: 17 amino acids. The table came from immunoSEQ multiplex PCR; TCRdb's copy has only in-frame clones and leaves some out. The sample holds 130,000 or so clones, 70% to 85% seen once. As to time point: pretreatment peripheral blood. As concerns this clone: The antigen remains unidentified. One end of the junction is discordant with germline, which a read error may explain.

This clonotype was sampled from a man aged 45-65 years with urothelial cancer. The chain uses TRBV7-7 and TRBJ2-5; 10 bases fit TRBD2. The sample here was PBMCs, taken around atezolizumab (anti-PD-L1) treatment. The chain's CDR3 is CASSLGLAETSGETQYF. CDR3 nucleotide sequence: TGTGCTAGCAGCTTAGGACTAGCGGAGACATCCGGAGAGACCCAGTACTTC.